These 25 T cell receptor beta chains were sequenced from one sample in a study of patients and donors after allogeneic stem cell transplantation. MiXCR, applied by TCRdb to the RT-PCR reads, yields one record per CDR3 protein. The table lists some 160,000 distinct CDR3 sequences, about 24% of them singletons. Sequencing was done on a sample of blood, either unsorted or a sorted T cell fraction (not recorded which). Receptors were obtained from a human donor who was either an allogeneic HSCT recipient or a stem cell or donor lymphocyte infusion donor (not recorded which). It is not recorded whose cells these are; they may come from a transplant donor.

The chain combines TRBV29-1 with TRBJ2-2; no firm D call. V lost 2 bases and J lost 0, with 4 bases in between. The germline gives CDR1 SQVTM, CDR2 ANQGSEA. The CDR3 is 13 residues long. CDR3 region: CSVETANTGELFF. The CDR3 DNA reads as TGCAGCGTTGAAACAGCGAACACCGGGGAGCTGTTTTTT.

In its sample, this clonotype was seen a few times. The chain combines TRBV20-1 with TRBJ2-1, with D tentatively TRBD1 or TRBD2 (5 bases each). CDR1 and CDR2 from the germline V gene are DFQATT and SNEGSKA (reference sequence). The CDR3 totals 10 residues. With 6 bases removed from V and 9 bases from J, the gap between germline ends came to 9 bases. The CDR3 nucleotides are TGCAGTGCCAGGGAGTTTGAGCAGTTCTTC. Its translation: CSAREFEQFF.

This clonotype has more than one count but fewer than ten. The chain links TRBV4-2 to TRBJ1-2; D is unclear. Per the germline V gene, CDR1 is LGHNA and CDR2 is YNFKEQ. Trimming stripped 0 bases from V and 0 bases from J, with 5 bases between. The CDR3 covers 14 residues. The CDR3 sequence: CASSQDTANYGYTF. In DNA form, the CDR3 reads TGTGCCAGCAGCCAAGATACGGCTAACTATGGCTACACCTTC.

The chain recombines TRBV5-1 with TRBJ2-1; 14 bases agree with TRBD2. CDR1 is SGHRS and CDR2 is YFSETQ in the germline V gene. V gave up 5 bases and J gave up 5 bases; unmatched junction bases: 12. There are 18 residues in the CDR3. The CDR3 DNA is TGCGCCAGCAGTCCCGGACTAGCGGGAGGTGGGTTCGACAATGAGCAGTTCTTC. Translated, it gives CASSPGLAGGGFDNEQFF.

Here the CDR3 reads CASSLQLAGGPWEQFF. CDR3 bases: TGTGCCAGCAGCTTGCAGCTAGCGGGGGGGCCCTGGGAGCAGTTCTTC. J is TRBJ2-1 and V is TRBV7-3; the match to TRBD2 covers 12 bases. V trimming: 3 bases; J trimming: 10 bases; junction bases outside the gene matches: 10. CDR1 is SGHTA and CDR2 is FQGTGA in the germline V gene. The CDR3 consists of 16 residues.

The chain joins TRBV10-3 to TRBJ2-7; 11 bases match TRBD1. V shed 4 bases and J 3 bases; nucleotides not matched to a gene: 8. Germline CDR1 and CDR2: ENHRY and SYGVKD. The CDR3 covers 16 residues. The CDR3 DNA follows: TGTGCCATCAGTGTCCTGGACAGGGGGCTTCACTACGAGCAGTACTTC. Translating gives CAISVLDRGLHYEQYF.

This clonotype appeared many times. The V gene is TRBV7-8, the J gene TRBJ1-5, with D possibly matching TRBD1 (5 bases). This CDR3 region has 12 residues. Trimming stripped 3 bases from V and 9 bases from J, with 9 bases between. Germline assignment: CDR1 SGHVS and CDR2 FQNEAQ. The CDR3 is CASSLQGGPQHF. CDR3 in DNA: TGTGCCAGCAGCTTGCAGGGTGGGCCCCAGCATTTT.

A few counts support this clonotype. The rearrangement links TRBV29-1 to TRBJ2-2; D call uncertain. V shed 3 bases and J shed 7 bases, with 6 bases lying between them. Germline V CDR1 and CDR2: SQVTM, ANQGSEA. The length of the CDR3 is 11 residues. This CDR3 is CSVEGDGELFF. CDR3 coding DNA: TGCAGCGTTGAGGGCGACGGGGAGCTGTTTTTT.

This clonotype was seen many times. The CDR3 loop reads CSARDLLGYTIYF. As DNA, the CDR3 is TGCAGTGCTAGAGATCTATTGGGATACACCATATATTTT. The chain uses TRBV20-1 and TRBJ1-3; D not certain. Deletions cut 0 bases from V and 8 bases from J, with 11 bases between. The CDR3 spans 13 residues. Germline loops: CDR1 DFQATT, CDR2 SNEGSKA (reference sequence).

At least ten counts were recorded for this clonotype. The chain links TRBV12-3 or TRBV12-4 to TRBJ1-4; 7 bases are shared with TRBD1. The CDR3 totals 14 residues. With V trimmed by 4 bases and J by 6 bases, 5 bases remained unmatched. In DNA, the CDR3 is TGTGCCAGCAGTTCAGACAGGGTTGATGAAAAACTGTTTTTT. Protein sequence: CASSSDRVDEKLFF.

V usage is TRBV11-2 and J usage is TRBJ2-2, with 9 bases fitting TRBD1. V lost 2 bases, J lost 6 bases, and 4 bases stayed unmatched. The CDR3 has 15 amino acids. Germline CDR1 is SGHAT and CDR2 is FQNNGV. The CDR3 DNA follows: TGTGCCAGCAGCTTATGGACAGGGGTTCCCGGGGAGCTGTTTTTT. This translates into CASSLWTGVPGELFF.

The chain is built from TRBV10-3 and TRBJ1-5; D gene ambiguous. Germline loops: CDR1 ENHRY, CDR2 SYGVKD. Trimming pared 7 bases from V and 3 bases from J, leaving 19 bases between. CDR3 size: 16 residues. The CDR3 here is CAITIIPSGFNQPQHF. In nucleotides, the CDR3 is TGTGCCATCACCATTATTCCCTCCGGCTTCAATCAGCCCCAGCATTTT.

The chain uses TRBV20-1 and TRBJ2-1, with D uncertain. This CDR3 is built from 11 residues. With 5 bases removed from V and 6 bases from J, the gap between germline ends came to 8 bases. Germline CDR1 is DFQATT and CDR2 is SNEGSKA (reference sequence). CDR3 residues: CSALVPNEQFF. The DNA of the CDR3 is TGCAGTGCTCTCGTCCCCAATGAGCAGTTCTTC.

The table lists this clonotype with many counts. The CDR3 DNA reads TGTGCCATCAACGACCAGGGTCAGGGAAACACCATATATTTT. It codes for CAINDQGQGNTIYF. The V and J genes are TRBV10-3 and TRBJ1-3, with D tentatively TRBD1 (5 bases). The length of the CDR3 is 14 residues. Per germline, CDR1 ENHRY and CDR2 SYGVKD. Trimming removed 7 bases at V and 4 bases at J, with 14 bases between.

The chain carries TRBV27 and TRBJ1-1; no firm D call. Germline V lookup: CDR1 MNHEY, CDR2 SMNVEV (reference sequence). CDR3 size: 19 residues. The V end lost 1 base, the J end lost 0 bases, and 21 bases lay between the germline ends. CDR3 region: CASSLYAGRVDRMNTEAFF. CDR3 nucleotides: TGTGCCAGCAGTTTATACGCTGGAAGGGTTGACCGCATGAACACTGAAGCTTTCTTT.

This clonotype was counted ten times or more. The V call is TRBV5-1, the J call TRBJ1-1; the match to TRBD1 covers 8 bases. The CDR3 runs to 14 residues. Germline-derived CDR1 and CDR2 are SGHRS and YFSETQ. The ends lost 2 bases at V and 3 bases at J; junction bases unmatched: 3. As DNA, the CDR3 is TGCGCCAGCAGCTTCAGGGGGCGCGACACTGAAGCTTTCTTT. Translation: CASSFRGRDTEAFF.

This chain connects TRBV30 to TRBJ2-1; 7 bases align to TRBD2. J lost 4 bases, V lost 3 bases, and 12 bases had no gene match. Per the germline V gene, CDR1 is GTSNPN and CDR2 is SVGIG (reference sequence). CDR3 length: 16 amino acids. The CDR3 bases are TGTGCCTGGAGCCCACTAGCGCGCGAAATATACAATGAGCAGTTCTTC. This codes for CAWSPLAREIYNEQFF.

J is TRBJ2-1 and V is TRBV5-1; TRBD2 aligns across 10 bases. Germline V gives CDR1 SGHRS, CDR2 YFSETQ. V gave up 4 bases and J gave up 2 bases; unmatched junction bases: 6. The CDR3 length is 16 residues. The CDR3 here is CASSTTAGGPYNEQFF. The CDR3 nucleotides are TGCGCCAGCAGCACCACAGCGGGGGGGCCCTACAATGAGCAGTTCTTC.

This clonotype was detected a few times. This sequence joins TRBV5-1 and TRBJ1-1; 7 bases match TRBD1. The CDR3 has 16 residues. CDR1 is SGHRS and CDR2 is YFSETQ in the germline V gene. J gave up 6 bases and V 2 bases, and 13 bases lay outside the gene matches. The CDR3 spells CASSFYHDRVEAEAFF. The CDR3 DNA sequence: TGCGCCAGCAGCTTCTATCATGACAGGGTTGAAGCTGAAGCTTTCTTT.

The chain has TRBV3-1 and TRBJ2-7; TRBD1 agrees at 8 bases. The J segment lost 1 base and the V segment lost 1 base, leaving 12 bases of the junction unmatched. Germline V lookup: CDR1 LGHDT, CDR2 YNNKEL (reference sequence). CDR3 size: 18 residues. The CDR3 is CASSQGDFRDRSSYEQYF. CDR3 in DNA: TGTGCCAGCAGCCAAGGGGATTTCCGGGACAGGAGTTCCTACGAGCAGTACTTC.

This clonotype was picked up a small number of times. The chain combines TRBV12-3 or TRBV12-4 with TRBJ1-2; D uncertain. V was cut by 4 bases and J by 4 bases, with 10 bases left in between. The CDR3 length is 13 residues. The CDR3 bases are TGTGCCAGCAGTTCTGGCCAATCCTATGGCTACACCTTC. As protein: CASSSGQSYGYTF.

V and J are TRBV5-1 and TRBJ1-1, with 7 nucleotides matching TRBD1. Per germline, CDR1 SGHRS and CDR2 YFSETQ. V was pared by 3 bases and J by 7 bases, with 6 bases of the junction left unmatched. This CDR3 contains 13 residues. The CDR3 loop reads CASSYTTGVEAFF. In nucleotides, the CDR3 is TGCGCCAGCAGCTACACTACAGGGGTTGAAGCTTTCTTT.

The chain is built from TRBV21-1 and TRBJ1-2. TRBV21-1 is a listed pseudogene. The CDR3 has 16 residues. CDR3 in DNA: TGTGCCAGCAGCAAAGGACCCACAGGGCCCAACTATGGCTACACCTTC. This codes for CASSKGPTGPNYGYTF.

The J gene is TRBJ2-5, the V gene TRBV6-6, with a tentative D call TRBD2 (6 bases). The germline CDR1 and CDR2 sequences are MNHNY and SVGAGI (reference sequence). The V end lost 2 bases, the J end lost 2 bases, and 12 bases lay between the germline ends. The CDR3 covers 15 residues. The CDR3 DNA is TGTGCCAGCAGTTACGTCGGGGGTCATCAAGAGACCCAGTACTTC. Translation: CASSYVGGHQETQYF.

This clonotype was seen repeatedly, ten times or more. This chain links TRBV3-1 with TRBJ1-6, with D unclear. The CDR3 spans 15 residues. The ends were cut back, 0 bases at V and 7 bases at J, with 10 bases in the middle. Germline CDR1 LGHDT, CDR2 YNNKEL (reference sequence). CDR3 bases: TGTGCCAGCAGCCAAGATAAGGGTACGAATTCACCCCTCCACTTT. It encodes CASSQDKGTNSPLHF. Full variable domain (remainder filled in from reference TRBV3-1 and TRBJ1-6): DTAVSQTPKYLVTQMGNDKSIKCEQNLGHDTMYWYKQDSKKFLKIMFSYNNKELIINETVPNRFSPKSPDKAHLNLHINSLELGDSAVYFCASSQDKGTNSPLHFGNGTRLTVT.